These 26 T cell receptor beta chains were all obtained from the same sample, sequenced in a study of CD8 T cells in Susac syndrome. Random hexamers were used to reverse transcribe an amount of roughly 0.45 to 1 ug RNA. TCRdb recomputed calls from the immunoSEQ multiplex PCR reads with MiXCR, one row per CDR3 protein. Among about 150,000 distinct CDR3 sequences listed, more than 85% were seen once. Sequences were obtained from CD8+ T cells from PBMCs. The receptors come from a human donor with Susac syndrome.

This clonotype has only one observation. The chain links TRBV20-1 to TRBJ2-7; D is unclear. Germline V gene data show CDR1 as DFQATT and CDR2 as SNEGSKA (reference sequence). Between the trimmed V and J ends, which lost 4 bases and 3 bases, there was a span of 19 bases. The CDR3 length is 15 residues. CDR3 DNA: TGCAGTGCTAATCCCCTCGCGGCAAAAAGCTACGAGCAGTACTTC. This encodes CSANPLAAKSYEQYF.

The gene calls are TRBV14 and TRBJ2-2, with TRBD2 as a possible D gene (6 bases). CDR1 and CDR2 from the germline V gene are SGHDN and FVKESK. The V gene lost 0 bases and the J gene lost 0 bases, with 26 bases spanning the gap. CDR3 length: 22 amino acids. Here the CDR3 DNA reads TGTGCCAGCAGCCAAGATCCTACAACCGGGCCAAGGGACTTGTCGAACACCGGGGAGCTGTTTTTT. Its protein is CASSQDPTTGPRDLSNTGELFF.

The V and J genes are TRBV5-1 and TRBJ2-5, with D maybe TRBD1 (6 bases). The CDR3 totals 14 residues. V shed 5 bases and J shed 5 bases, with 16 bases lying between them. From germline, CDR1 is SGHRS and CDR2 YFSETQ. CDR3: CASSGQGFWETQYF. CDR3 DNA: TGCGCCAGCAGTGGCCAGGGGTTCTGGGAGACCCAGTACTTC.

J is TRBJ2-4 and V is TRBV14, with D perhaps matching TRBD2 (6 bases). The CDR3 is 13 residues long. Between the trimmed V and J ends, which lost 10 bases and 3 bases, there was a span of 13 bases. CDR1 is SGHDN, CDR2 FVKESK, per germline. This CDR3 is CATLAWVKNIQYF. The CDR3 DNA is TGTGCCACCCTAGCGTGGGTCAAAAACATTCAGTACTTC.

The rearrangement links TRBV14 to TRBJ2-5; 7 bases map to TRBD1. V lost 1 base, J lost 3 bases, and 5 bases stayed unmatched. The CDR3 is made up of 15 amino acids. Germline CDR1 is SGHDN and CDR2 is FVKESK. CDR3 DNA sequence: TGTGCCAGCAGCCAAGGCGACAGGGCTAAAGAGACCCAGTACTTC. It yields the protein CASSQGDRAKETQYF.

The chain joins TRBV5-1 to TRBJ1-1; maybe TRBD1 (6 bases). Trimming took 6 bases from V and 7 from J, leaving 19 bases between them. Germline CDR1 is SGHRS and CDR2 is YFSETQ. The CDR3 has 14 residues. CDR3 DNA sequence: TGCGCCAGCACTTCGACAGGTCCAGAAGGTGAAGCTTTCTTT. This encodes CASTSTGPEGEAFF.

The chain has TRBV24-1 and TRBJ1-5; possibly TRBD1 for D (6 bases). CDR3 length: 16 residues. The germline gives CDR1 KGHDR, CDR2 SFDVKD. V was pared by 3 bases and J by 4 bases, with 15 bases between. The DNA for the CDR3 is TGTGCCACCAGTGATCGGGGGGGGCAGGGTAATCAGCCCCAGCATTTT. The encoded protein is CATSDRGGQGNQPQHF.

This sequence joins TRBV6-5 and TRBJ2-7, with TRBD2 matching 12 bases. Germline CDR1 MNHEY, CDR2 SVGAGI. V lost 3 bases, J lost 2 bases, and 11 bases stayed unmatched. The CDR3 length is 18 residues. The CDR3 protein is CASSYLAGGPFFPYEQYF. DNA for the CDR3: TGTGCCAGCAGTTATCTAGCGGGAGGGCCATTCTTCCCCTACGAGCAGTACTTC.

J is TRBJ2-1 and V is TRBV13; 9 bases line up with TRBD2. The CDR3 runs to 14 residues. V shed 7 bases and J 5 bases; nucleotides not matched to a gene: 6. Germline V CDR1 and CDR2: PRHDT, FYEKMQ (reference sequence). CDR3 sequence: CASKPGLAHNEQFF. The DNA for the CDR3 is TGTGCCAGCAAACCGGGACTAGCACACAATGAGCAGTTCTTC.

V is TRBV18 and J is TRBJ1-1; D unclear. Germline lookup yields CDR1 KGHSH and CDR2 LQKENI. V was shortened by 3 bases and J by 4 bases, with 9 bases between the two germline ends. The CDR3 sequence is 13 residues long. DNA for the CDR3: TGTGCCAGCTCACCTGAGGACGCCACTGAAGCTTTCTTT. Translating gives CASSPEDATEAFF.

The count of this clonotype is one. The CDR3 reads CASSWPGINQPQHF. The CDR3 DNA is TGTGCCAGCAGCTGGCCCGGGATCAATCAGCCCCAGCATTTT. The rearrangement uses TRBV12-3 or TRBV12-4 and TRBJ1-5; D ambiguous. This CDR3 has 14 amino acids. Trimming stripped 6 bases from V and 3 bases from J, with 12 bases between.

The genes are TRBV15 and TRBJ2-7; tentatively, D is TRBD2 (6 bases). V shed 1 base and J shed 1 base, with 20 bases lying between them. The germline gives CDR1 LNHNV, CDR2 YYDKDF (reference sequence). The CDR3 contains 18 residues. CDR3 protein: CATSRVEVSSAISYEQYF. CDR3 coding DNA: TGTGCCACCAGCAGAGTCGAGGTTTCTAGCGCTATATCCTACGAGCAGTACTTC.

CDR3 in amino acids: CASSYDGTGVQETQYF. The CDR3 DNA follows: TGTGCCAGCAGCTACGACGGGACAGGGGTCCAAGAGACCCAGTACTTC. The chain is built from TRBV5-6 and TRBJ2-5, with 10 bases that match TRBD1. Germline V gene sequence: CDR1 SGHDT, CDR2 YYEEEE. V dropped 3 bases and J dropped 1; count of bases not matched to a gene: 6. This CDR3 has 16 residues.

The chain couples TRBV20-1 to TRBJ2-5, with TRBD2 matching over 14 bases. Trimming at V came to 6 bases and at J to 4 bases, leaving 16 bases not matched to a gene. The germline CDR1 and CDR2 sequences are DFQATT and SNEGSKA (reference sequence). The CDR3 runs 18 residues. CDR3 nucleotides: TGCAGTGCGCAGACGGGGACTAGCGGGAGAATTAGGCGAGAGACCCAGTACTTC. This encodes CSAQTGTSGRIRRETQYF.

V gene TRBV7-3 combines with J gene TRBJ2-3; possible D gene TRBD2, 5 bases. The germline gives CDR1 SGHTA, CDR2 FQGTGA. The CDR3 runs 16 residues. The germline V and J ends were trimmed by 5 bases and 0 bases, with 15 bases remaining between them. For the CDR3, the DNA is TGTGCCAGCAGCCCCTGTCAGAGGGAGAGCACAGATACGCAGTATTTT. Amino acid sequence: CASSPCQRESTDTQYF. Supplemented by reference TRBV7-3 and TRBJ2-3, the full variable domain reads GAGVSQTPSNKVTEKGKYVELRCDPISGHTALYWYRQSLGQGPEFLIYFQGTGAADDSGLPNDRFFAVRPEGSVSTLKIQRTERGDSAVYLCASSPCQRESTDTQYFGPGTRLTVL.

The gene calls are TRBV4-2 and TRBJ1-1, with a weak D call TRBD1 (6 bases). The CDR3 sequence is 15 residues long. V lost 4 bases to trimming and J lost 4 bases, with 16 bases between them. Per the germline V gene, CDR1 is LGHNA and CDR2 is YNFKEQ. For the CDR3, the DNA is TGTGCCAGCAGCCCGACGGGGGGCATAGTCACTGAAGCTTTCTTT. Its translation: CASSPTGGIVTEAFF.

V usage is TRBV5-1 and J usage is TRBJ1-2; D unclear. The CDR3 runs 14 residues. The germline CDR1 and CDR2 sequences are SGHRS and YFSETQ. V dropped 3 bases and J dropped 6 bases, with 15 bases sitting between them. The CDR3 DNA is TGCGCCAGCAGCTCGACTGGACCGAGAAATGGCTACACCTTC. It encodes CASSSTGPRNGYTF.

The chain has TRBV9 and TRBJ2-5; 14 bases fit TRBD2. The CDR3 spans 16 residues. V trimming: 4 bases; J trimming: 5 bases; junction bases outside the gene matches: 7. Looked up from germline, CDR1 is SGDLS and CDR2 is YYNGEE. The CDR3 DNA sequence: TGTGCCAGCAGCCCCGGGACTAGCGGGAGTTTGGAGACCCAGTACTTC. Translating gives CASSPGTSGSLETQYF.

The V call is TRBV28, the J call TRBJ1-1, with 9 bases that match TRBD1. CDR3 length: 15 residues. With 6 bases clipped from V and 2 bases from J, the junction kept 7 bases outside the gene matches. The germline CDR1 and CDR2 sequences are MDHEN and SYDVKM. The CDR3 region has the DNA TGTGCCAGCAGGCCGGACAGGGGCTTTAACACTGAAGCTTTCTTT. This codes for CASRPDRGFNTEAFF.

This clonotype was found once. The chain couples TRBV2 to TRBJ2-1, with D tentatively TRBD2 (6 bases). The V end was cut by 4 bases, the J end by 4 bases, with 11 bases between. The CDR3 loop spans 14 amino acids. From germline, CDR1 is SNHLY and CDR2 FYNNEI. CDR3 sequence reads: CASSGGVGYNEQFF. DNA of the CDR3: TGTGCCAGCAGTGGGGGGGTGGGGTACAATGAGCAGTTCTTC.

This chain links TRBV2 with TRBJ2-2; TRBD2 aligns across 9 bases. This CDR3 spans 17 amino acids. Germline CDR1 and CDR2: SNHLY and FYNNEI. With V trimmed by 7 bases and J by 3 bases, 12 bases remained unmatched. The chain's CDR3 is CASIRLAVEVDTGELFF. The CDR3 DNA follows: TGTGCCAGCATCCGACTAGCGGTCGAAGTCGACACCGGGGAGCTGTTTTTT.

The chain couples TRBV4-1 to TRBJ1-2, with D possibly matching TRBD1 (6 bases). V was clipped by 0 bases and J by 7 bases, with 18 bases between them. Germline V lookup: CDR1 MGHRA, CDR2 YSYEKL. This CDR3 has 16 amino acids. CDR3 residues: CASSQEKITGWRGYTF. In nucleotides, the CDR3 is TGCGCCAGCAGCCAAGAAAAGATCACAGGGTGGCGTGGCTACACCTTC.

V and J are TRBV11-2 and TRBJ2-2, with D perhaps matching TRBD1 or TRBD2 (5 bases each). Germline V gives CDR1 SGHAT, CDR2 FQNNGV. Between the trimmed V and J ends, which lost 1 base and 2 bases, there was a span of 14 bases. The length of the CDR3 is 17 residues. Written as DNA, the CDR3 is TGTGCCAGCAGCTTAGGAGTTCGGGGCGCTAACACCGGGGAGCTGTTTTTT. Protein sequence: CASSLGVRGANTGELFF.

V usage is TRBV4-1 and J usage is TRBJ2-1; 9 nucleotides agree with TRBD2. CDR1 and CDR2 (germline): MGHRA, YSYEKL. V was clipped by 2 bases and J by 1 base; unmatched bases: 3. The CDR3 consists of 16 residues. The CDR3: CASSQFSGSSYNEQFF. Here the CDR3 DNA reads TGCGCCAGCAGCCAATTTAGCGGGAGTTCCTACAATGAGCAGTTCTTC.

The sample holds one count of this clonotype. This chain connects TRBV6-5 to TRBJ1-5; a possible D gene is TRBD1 (5 bases). The CDR3 covers 15 residues. Germline assignment: CDR1 MNHEY and CDR2 SVGAGI. V was cut by 4 bases and J by 3 bases, with 13 bases left in between. CDR3 DNA: TGTGCCAGCAGTTTCCGGGACGCACCCAATCAGCCCCAGCATTTT. This translates into CASSFRDAPNQPQHF.

This chain links TRBV6-2 or TRBV6-3 with TRBJ2-1; D perhaps matches TRBD2 (6 bases). Germline values: CDR1 MNHEY, CDR2 SVGEGT. V was clipped by 0 bases and J by 7 bases, with 16 bases between them. This CDR3 has 16 residues. CDR3 nucleotides: TGTGCCAGCAGTTACTCAGGGGAGGAGGTCAGGAATGAGCAGTTCTTC. The encoded protein is CASSYSGEEVRNEQFF.